The 16 T cell receptor beta chains below were found in one sample sequenced in a study of neoadjuvant nivolumab and ipilimumab in lung cancer. Clones were sequenced by immunoSEQ multiplex PCR, and TCRdb holds only the in-frame ones, with some missing. The sample includes roughly 20,000 clones, roughly 79% of them seen just once. The sequencing used tumor tissue, collected after neoadjuvant nivolumab, alone or with ipilimumab, at or shortly before surgery. The receptors were gathered from an adult with non-small cell lung cancer.

This chain links TRBV7-8 with TRBJ2-1; the match to TRBD1 covers 9 bases. This CDR3 has 16 residues. Germline lookup yields CDR1 SGHVS and CDR2 FQNEAQ. With 4 bases clipped from V and 3 bases from J, the junction kept 7 bases outside the gene matches. In DNA, the CDR3 is TGTGCCAGCAGCTCTACCGGGACAGGGAACTACAATGAGCAGTTCTTC. Its protein product is CASSSTGTGNYNEQFF. The complete variable domain, with remaining parts taken from reference TRBV7-8 and TRBJ2-1, reads GAGVSQSPRYKVAKRGQDVALRCDPISGHVSLFWYQQALGQGPEFLTYFQNEAQLDKSGLPSDRFFAERPEGSVSTLKIQRTQQEDSAVYLCASSSTGTGNYNEQFFGPGTRLTVL.

The chain joins TRBV5-6 to TRBJ1-6; D gene uncertain. Trimming removed 4 bases at V and 0 bases at J, with 14 bases between. The length of the CDR3 is 17 residues. Germline V gives CDR1 SGHDT, CDR2 YYEEEE. CDR3 sequence (DNA): TGTGCCAGCAGCCCTTGGACCCGGAGCTCCTATAATTCACCCCTCCACTTT. As protein: CASSPWTRSSYNSPLHF. Using reference TRBV5-6 and TRBJ1-6 for the parts outside the CDR3, the full variable domain is DAGVTQSPTHLIKTRGQQVTLRCSPKSGHDTVSWYQQALGQGPQFIFQYYEEEERQRGNFPDRFSGHQFPNYSSELNVNALLLGDSALYLCASSPWTRSSYNSPLHFGNGTRLTVT.

This chain connects TRBV28 to TRBJ2-1; D remains ambiguous. Trimming left V 6 bases short and J 10 bases short, with 13 bases between. CDR3 length equals 12 residues. The V gene's germline CDR1 is MDHEN and CDR2 SYDVKM. In DNA form, the CDR3 reads TGTGCCAGCAGCCGGGCCCCCCGGGAGCAGTTCTTC. As protein: CASSRAPREQFF.

CDR3 region: CASSGQPGTGNSPLHF. The DNA for the CDR3 is TGTGCCAGTAGTGGACAGCCCGGGACAGGGAATTCACCCCTCCACTTT. The chain couples TRBV19 to TRBJ1-6, with 9 bases lining up with TRBD1. V shed 5 bases, J shed 7 bases, and the junction held 9 bases outside the gene matches. Germline values: CDR1 LNHDA, CDR2 SQIVND (reference sequence). The CDR3 runs to 16 residues.

The genes are TRBV19 and TRBJ2-2; the D is unclear. Germline CDR1 is LNHDA and CDR2 is SQIVND (reference sequence). The CDR3 loop spans 14 amino acids. The V gene lost 3 bases and the J gene lost 3 bases, with 8 bases spanning the gap. CDR3 loop: CASSIGLHTGELFF. In DNA form, the CDR3 reads TGTGCCAGTAGTATTGGGCTACACACCGGGGAGCTGTTTTTT.

V gene TRBV29-1 combines with J gene TRBJ2-2; 10 bases fit TRBD1. CDR3 size: 14 residues. Germline values: CDR1 SQVTM, CDR2 ANQGSEA. With 8 bases clipped from V and 5 bases from J, the junction kept 8 bases outside the gene matches. The CDR3 is CSPELGQGTGELFF. CDR3 nucleotide sequence: TGCAGCCCCGAGCTGGGACAGGGGACCGGGGAGCTGTTTTTT.

This chain links TRBV5-4 with TRBJ2-2; 8 bases align to TRBD1. Losses at the gene ends were 4 bases for V and 1 base for J; bases not matched to a gene: 0. Germline loops: CDR1 SGHNT, CDR2 YYREEE (reference sequence). The CDR3 length is 14 residues. This CDR3 reads CASSGQGNTGELFF. The CDR3 bases are TGTGCCAGCAGCGGACAGGGGAACACCGGGGAGCTGTTTTTT.

The chain couples TRBV7-9 to TRBJ1-1; D may be TRBD1 (5 bases). The CDR3 spans 16 residues. Germline V gives CDR1 SEHNR, CDR2 FQNEAQ (reference sequence). Trimming pared 0 bases from V and 3 bases from J, leaving 14 bases between. CDR3 sequence (DNA): TGTGCCAGCAGCTTAGCGGGACGGGTTGGGGACACTGAAGCTTTCTTT. It encodes CASSLAGRVGDTEAFF.

This clone was recorded a few times. The J gene is TRBJ1-1, the V gene TRBV18; D is uncertain. This CDR3 spans 13 amino acids. Trimming stripped 6 bases from V and 6 bases from J, with 14 bases between. From germline, CDR1 is KGHSH and CDR2 LQKENI. The CDR3 DNA sequence: TGTGCCAGCTCGCCTACATCGGGGTCTGAAGCTTTCTTT. As protein: CASSPTSGSEAFF.

The rearrangement uses TRBV6-6 and TRBJ1-1; D remains unclear. The CDR3 covers 16 residues. Germline V gives CDR1 MNHNY, CDR2 SVGAGI (reference sequence). V shed 4 bases and J shed 1 base, with 16 bases lying between them. The CDR3 DNA is TGTGCCAGCAGTTTTCCGGGTGCCGGGAAGAACACTGAAGCTTTCTTT. Protein sequence: CASSFPGAGKNTEAFF.

V gene TRBV29-1 combines with J gene TRBJ2-5, with 7 bases aligning to TRBD2. This CDR3 region has 12 residues. V shed 7 bases and J 5 bases; nucleotides not matched to a gene: 7. Per the germline V gene, CDR1 is SQVTM and CDR2 is ANQGSEA. The CDR3 nucleotides are TGCAGCGGGGGGGAGGGGTGGGAGACCCAGTACTTC. Translated: CSGGEGWETQYF.

CDR3: CASSLAGEAFF. In nucleotides, the CDR3 is TGTGCCAGCAGCTTGGCGGGGGAAGCTTTCTTT. This sequence joins TRBV5-6 and TRBJ1-1; D gene uncertain. The germline V and J ends were trimmed by 0 bases and 8 bases, with 5 bases remaining between them. Germline loops: CDR1 SGHDT, CDR2 YYEEEE. This CDR3 spans 11 amino acids.

In its sample, this clone ranks as medium-sized. The J gene is TRBJ2-7, the V gene TRBV15, with D perhaps TRBD1 (6 bases). V lost 0 bases, J lost 2 bases, and 11 bases lay in between. The CDR3 has 15 amino acids. In germline, CDR1 is LNHNV, CDR2 YYDKDF (reference sequence). CDR3 nucleotides: TGTGCCACCAGCAGAGAGAGGGGGAGCACCTACGAGCAGTACTTC. Amino acids: CATSRERGSTYEQYF.

The V and J genes are TRBV4-1 and TRBJ1-5, with 8 nucleotides matching TRBD1. The germline V gene encodes CDR1 MGHRA and CDR2 YSYEKL. CDR3 length: 15 amino acids. V shed 1 base, J shed 3 bases, and the junction held 2 bases outside the gene matches. The CDR3 bases are TGCGCCAGCAGCCAAGCGGGACAGGTCAATCAGCCCCAGCATTTT. Protein sequence: CASSQAGQVNQPQHF.

This chain uses TRBV4-2 with TRBJ1-1; TRBD1 matches 8 bases. V dropped 1 base and J dropped 6; count of bases not matched to a gene: 7. The V gene's germline CDR1 is LGHNA and CDR2 YNFKEQ. The CDR3 extends over 15 amino acids. CDR3 protein: CASSQAGQGQPEAFF. As DNA, the CDR3 is TGTGCCAGCAGCCAAGCAGGACAGGGCCAACCTGAAGCTTTCTTT.

The chain couples TRBV18 to TRBJ1-2; D unclear. CDR1 and CDR2 from the germline V gene are KGHSH and LQKENI. This CDR3 has 13 residues. V was shortened by 1 base and J by 2 bases, with 5 bases between the two germline ends. CDR3 bases: TGTGCCAGCTCACCACAGGGAAACTATGGCTACACCTTC. It is translated as CASSPQGNYGYTF.